The TCR beta chain described here comes from a study of Ad26.COV2.S vaccination and SARS-CoV-2 variants. The wider study: Participants got Ad26.COV2.S intramuscularly, once or twice 56 days apart.

Notes on the study in general: Substantial post-vaccination breadth of spike-specific CD8+ and CD4+ T cell responses was reported. Possible underestimation of total T cell responses by the TCR breadth and depth analyses was noted.

Method: immunoSEQ multiplex PCR; TCRdb's copy keeps in-frame clones and lacks some. The profile shows roughly 400,000 clones, about 92% of them singletons. Treatment denoted: over 15 received Ad26.COV2.S at low or high dose, single or two shots; about five received placebo; per-sample allocation not given. After the first vaccine or placebo injection, samples were drawn on day 63. As concerns this clone: As yet, its antigen is unknown.

The source is a person between 18 and 60 years old who received the Ad26.COV2.S COVID-19 vaccine or a placebo. The sequencing here drew on peripheral blood, taken in a trial of Ad26.COV2.S vaccine versus placebo.

The CDR3 reads CAISVMAVSYNEQFF. The CDR3 DNA sequence: TGTGCCATCAGTGTGATGGCGGTTTCCTACAATGAGCAGTTCTTC. The chain uses TRBV10-3 and TRBJ2-1; D unresolved. Germline V gene sequence: CDR1 ENHRY, CDR2 SYGVKD. V was pared by 4 bases and J by 1 base, with 11 bases between. CDR3 length equals 15 residues.